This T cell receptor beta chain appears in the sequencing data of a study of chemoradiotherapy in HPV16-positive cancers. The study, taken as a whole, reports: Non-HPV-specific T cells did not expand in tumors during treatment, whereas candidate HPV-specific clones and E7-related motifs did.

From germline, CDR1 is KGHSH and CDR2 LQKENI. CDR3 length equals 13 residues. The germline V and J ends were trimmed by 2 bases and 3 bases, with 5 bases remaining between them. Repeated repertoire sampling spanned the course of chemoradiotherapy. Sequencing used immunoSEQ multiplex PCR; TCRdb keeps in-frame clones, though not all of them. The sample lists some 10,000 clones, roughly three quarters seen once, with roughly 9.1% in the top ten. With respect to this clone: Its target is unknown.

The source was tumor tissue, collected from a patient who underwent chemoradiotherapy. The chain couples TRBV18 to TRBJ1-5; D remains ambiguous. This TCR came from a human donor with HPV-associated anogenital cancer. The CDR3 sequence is CASSPTNNQPQHF. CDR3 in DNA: TGTGCCAGCTCACCAACAAACAATCAGCCCCAGCATTTT. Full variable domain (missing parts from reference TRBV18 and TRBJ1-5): NAGVMQNPRHLVRRRGQEARLRCSPMKGHSHVYWYRQLPEEGLKFMVYLQKENIIDESGMPKERFSAEFPKEGPSILRIQQVVRGDSAAYFCASSPTNNQPQHFGDGTRLSIL.